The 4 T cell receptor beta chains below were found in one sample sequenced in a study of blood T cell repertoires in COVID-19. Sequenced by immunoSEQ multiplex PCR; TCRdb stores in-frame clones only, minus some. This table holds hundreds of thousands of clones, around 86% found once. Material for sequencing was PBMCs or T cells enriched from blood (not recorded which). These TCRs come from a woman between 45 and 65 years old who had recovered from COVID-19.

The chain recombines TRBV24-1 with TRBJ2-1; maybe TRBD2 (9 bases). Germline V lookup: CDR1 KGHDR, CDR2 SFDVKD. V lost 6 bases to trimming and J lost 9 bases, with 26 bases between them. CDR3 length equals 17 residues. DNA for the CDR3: TGTGCCACCAGTTACAGGGGGTTAGCGGGAGAACGGGGTGAGCAGTTCTTC. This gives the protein CATSYRGLAGERGEQFF.

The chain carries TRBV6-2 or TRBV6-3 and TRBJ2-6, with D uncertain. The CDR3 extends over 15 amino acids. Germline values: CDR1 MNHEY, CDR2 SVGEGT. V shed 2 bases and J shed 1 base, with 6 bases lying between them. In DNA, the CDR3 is TGTGCCAGCAGTTACGTCGTATCTGGGGCCAACGTCCTGACTTTC. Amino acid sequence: CASSYVVSGANVLTF.

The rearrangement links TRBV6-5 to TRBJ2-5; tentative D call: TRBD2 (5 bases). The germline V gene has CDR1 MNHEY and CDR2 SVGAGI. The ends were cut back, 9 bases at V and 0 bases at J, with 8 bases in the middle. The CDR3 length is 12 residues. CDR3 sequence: CASTGNQETQYF. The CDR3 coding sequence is TGTGCCAGTACCGGGAACCAAGAGACCCAGTACTTC.

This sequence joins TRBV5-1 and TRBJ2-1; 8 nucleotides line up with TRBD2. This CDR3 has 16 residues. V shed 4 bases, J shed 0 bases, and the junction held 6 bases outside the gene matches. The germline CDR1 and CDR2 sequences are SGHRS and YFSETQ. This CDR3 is CASSLIAGTSYNEQFF. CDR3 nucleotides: TGCGCCAGCAGCCTGATAGCGGGAACCTCCTACAATGAGCAGTTCTTC.